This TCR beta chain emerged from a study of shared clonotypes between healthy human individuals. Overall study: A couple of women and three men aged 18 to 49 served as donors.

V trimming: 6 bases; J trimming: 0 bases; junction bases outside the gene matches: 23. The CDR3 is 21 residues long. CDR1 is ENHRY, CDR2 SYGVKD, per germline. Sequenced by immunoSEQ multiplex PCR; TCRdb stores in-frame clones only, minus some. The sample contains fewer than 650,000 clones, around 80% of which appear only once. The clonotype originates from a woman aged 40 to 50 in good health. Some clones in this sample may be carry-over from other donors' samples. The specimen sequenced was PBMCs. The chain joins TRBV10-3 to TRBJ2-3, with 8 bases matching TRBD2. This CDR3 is CAISGTRQGQWDLFSTDTQYF. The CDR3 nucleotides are TGTGCCATCAGCGGGACTAGACAAGGGCAATGGGACTTATTTAGCACAGATACGCAGTATTTT.